Below, one T cell receptor beta chain is given with its context. Its cognate antigen is unknown. For the second PCR, which ran for roughly 6 to 12 cycles, a sample-barcoded 5' primer and a J-beta primer mix were used. One entry per CDR3 protein results from TCRdb running MiXCR on the 5' RACE reads. Counted here are 600,000 or so distinct CDR3 sequences, roughly 30% occurring once; the ten biggest clones make up about 15%. This sample is drawn from a study of blood T cells in healthy people across ages. Trimming pared 4 bases from V and 0 bases from J, leaving 7 bases between. CDR3 length equals 15 residues. The germline V gene has CDR1 MNHNY and CDR2 SVGAGI (reference sequence). Study findings and constraints: A roughly linear age-dependent decrease characterized TCR beta diversity per million T cells.

The receptor was derived from a woman older than 75 in good health. The chain couples TRBV6-6 to TRBJ2-6; the D gene is possibly TRBD2 (6 bases). The sequencing input was blood. CDR3 coding DNA: TGTGCCAGCAGTTCGGGACTCTCTGGGGCCAACGTCCTGACTTTC. Protein product: CASSSGLSGANVLTF.